The 25 T cell receptor beta chains presented below share a single source sample, sequenced in a study of beta chain features in type 1 diabetes. The investigators reverse transcribed all of the isolated RNA, so they sequenced expressed TCRB transcripts. Some clones are missing from TCRdb's copy, which holds only in-frame ones; the method was immunoSEQ multiplex PCR. The sample carries more than 300,000 clones, over 12% recorded once. The material sequenced was naive CD4+ T cells from blood. All receptors derive from a woman younger than 35 in good health.

This clone was counted between two and nine times. The chain is built from TRBV5-1 and TRBJ2-7; tentative D call: TRBD1 (5 bases). V gave up 3 bases and J gave up 4 bases, with 17 bases separating them. CDR1 SGHRS and CDR2 YFSETQ come from the germline V gene. The CDR3 length is 15 residues. CDR3 amino acids: CASSSQGDGFYEQYF. Written as DNA, the CDR3 is TGCGCCAGCAGCTCCCAAGGGGATGGGTTTTACGAGCAGTACTTC.

This clone was seen a handful of times. V gene TRBV7-2 combines with J gene TRBJ1-2; D is undetermined. With 5 bases removed from V and 4 bases from J, the gap between germline ends came to 26 bases. Germline lookup yields CDR1 SGHTA and CDR2 FQGNSA. This CDR3 is 18 amino acids long. CDR3 nucleotides: TGTGCCAGCAGCGGATCCGGGGTGTTCCCCCGTAGAGGCTATGGCTACACCTTC. Translating gives CASSGSGVFPRRGYGYTF.

The chain combines TRBV18 with TRBJ1-1; D not resolved. CDR3 length: 14 residues. With 3 bases removed from V and 1 base from J, the gap between germline ends came to 9 bases. Looked up from germline, CDR1 is KGHSH and CDR2 is LQKENI. CDR3: CASSPFDSNTEAFF. CDR3 in DNA: TGTGCCAGCTCACCTTTCGACTCGAACACTGAAGCTTTCTTT.

J is TRBJ2-6 and V is TRBV5-1; D is uncertain. Per germline, CDR1 SGHRS and CDR2 YFSETQ. Trimming removed 4 bases from V and 0 bases from J, with 11 bases in between. This CDR3 is 16 amino acids long. As DNA, the CDR3 is TGCGCCAGCAGCACAACTTACAGCTCTGGGGCCAACGTCCTGACTTTC. It yields the protein CASSTTYSSGANVLTF.

This clone was counted a few times. The CDR3 coding sequence is TGTGCCAGCAGCCAAGATGTCGGCATTCAGTACTTC. Amino acids: CASSQDVGIQYF. The chain recombines TRBV14 with TRBJ2-4; D call uncertain. Germline V CDR1 and CDR2: SGHDN, FVKESK. The V gene lost 0 bases and the J gene lost 9 bases, with 6 bases spanning the gap. CDR3 size: 12 residues.

The sample holds a few counts of this clone. This chain uses TRBV5-1 with TRBJ2-7; TRBD2 matches at 7 bases. This CDR3 has 14 amino acids. V lost 3 bases, J lost 2 bases, and 5 bases stayed unmatched. The V gene's germline CDR1 is SGHRS and CDR2 YFSETQ. CDR3 protein: CASSWGGTTYEQYF. In nucleotides, the CDR3 is TGCGCCAGCAGCTGGGGGGGGACCACCTACGAGCAGTACTTC.

The chain carries TRBV5-1 and TRBJ2-5; TRBD2 matches at 8 bases. The J segment lost 1 base and the V segment lost 8 bases, leaving 10 bases of the junction unmatched. The CDR3 has 15 amino acids. Germline CDR1 reads SGHRS; CDR2 reads YFSETQ. The DNA for the CDR3 is TGCGCCAGTACTTTTGCGGGAGGTAGCCAAGAGACCCAGTACTTC. Amino acids: CASTFAGGSQETQYF.

The rearrangement joins TRBV28 to TRBJ1-2; no definite D call. The length of the CDR3 is 12 residues. Trimming cost V 3 bases and J 6 bases, with 8 bases left between them. The V gene's germline CDR1 is MDHEN and CDR2 SYDVKM. The chain's CDR3 is CASSFLLHGYTF. CDR3 DNA sequence: TGTGCCAGCAGTTTCTTACTACATGGCTACACCTTC.

The chain employs TRBV2 and TRBJ2-1, with 8 bases identical to TRBD1. With 8 bases clipped from V and 1 base from J, the junction kept 7 bases outside the gene matches. Germline CDR1 is SNHLY and CDR2 is FYNNEI. The CDR3 runs 15 residues. The CDR3 protein is CASSPRQGSYNEQFF. Written as DNA, the CDR3 is TGTGCCAGCTCCCCCCGACAGGGGTCCTACAATGAGCAGTTCTTC. The full variable domain, in which reference TRBV2 and TRBJ2-1 provide the parts outside the CDR3, is EPEVTQTPSHQVTQMGQEVILRCVPISNHLYFYWYRQILGQKVEFLVSFYNNEISEKSEIFDDQFSVERPDGSNFTLKIRSTKLEDSAMYFCASSPRQGSYNEQFFGPGTRLTVL.

J is TRBJ2-1 and V is TRBV5-1, with 7 bases matching TRBD1. There are 16 residues in the CDR3. Losses at the gene ends were 0 bases for V and 3 bases for J; bases not matched to a gene: 6. The germline CDR1 and CDR2 sequences are SGHRS and YFSETQ. DNA of the CDR3: TGCGCCAGCAGCTTGGAGAACAGGGGAAACTACAATGAGCAGTTCTTC. Translated: CASSLENRGNYNEQFF.

The chain combines TRBV29-1 with TRBJ2-7; possibly TRBD1 for D (6 bases). V dropped 6 bases and J dropped 2 bases, with 14 bases sitting between them. Germline loops: CDR1 SQVTM, CDR2 ANQGSEA. The CDR3 totals 13 residues. DNA of the CDR3: TGCAGCGTCAAGAGGACAGCAGCCTACGAGCAGTACTTC. This translates into CSVKRTAAYEQYF.

This chain joins TRBV28 and TRBJ1-1; possibly TRBD1 for D (5 bases). The germline V gene encodes CDR1 MDHEN and CDR2 SYDVKM. The CDR3 has 13 residues. V lost 6 bases to trimming and J lost 0 bases, with 8 bases between them. CDR3 nucleotide sequence: TGTGCCAGCAGGGGGGGAATGAACACTGAAGCTTTCTTT. This gives the protein CASRGGMNTEAFF. Complete variable domain (other parts from reference TRBV28 and TRBJ1-1): DVKVTQSSRYLVKRTGEKVFLECVQDMDHENMFWYRQDPGLGLRLIYFSYDVKMKEKGDIPEGYSVSREKKERFSLILESASTNQTSMYLCASRGGMNTEAFFGQGTRLTVV.

In its sample, this clone was seen a few times. This chain uses TRBV30 with TRBJ1-2, with 7 positions matching TRBD1. The CDR3 runs 13 residues. Germline V gives CDR1 GTSNPN, CDR2 SVGIG (reference sequence). Losses at the gene ends were 0 bases for V and 4 bases for J; bases not matched to a gene: 2. The chain's CDR3 is CAWSVGTAYGYTF. The CDR3, as DNA: TGTGCCTGGAGTGTCGGGACAGCCTATGGCTACACCTTC.

The rearrangement links TRBV7-2 to TRBJ1-1; possible D gene TRBD1, 6 bases. The CDR3 consists of 13 residues. Per germline, CDR1 SGHTA and CDR2 FQGNSA. This chain's CDR3 is CASNRGAFGEAFF. CDR3 bases: TGTGCTTCCAATCGGGGGGCTTTCGGGGAAGCTTTCTTT.

The rearrangement joins TRBV25-1 to TRBJ2-1; 10 nucleotides line up with TRBD2. V trimming: 8 bases; J trimming: 6 bases; junction bases outside the gene matches: 13. This CDR3 spans 16 amino acids. Germline CDR1 MGHDK, CDR2 SYGVNS. The CDR3 DNA reads as TGTGCCAGCGAGGCTTCTAGCGGGAGTTCTGGCAATGAGCAGTTCTTC. It specifies CASEASSGSSGNEQFF. Full variable domain (rest looked up from reference TRBV25-1 and TRBJ2-1): EADIYQTPRYLVIGTGKKITLECSQTMGHDKMYWYQQDPGMELHLIHYSYGVNSTEKGDLSSESTVSRIRTEHFPLTLESARPSHTSQYLCASEASSGSSGNEQFFGPGTRLTVL.

CDR3 sequence: CASTYGGAVGNTQYF. The CDR3 DNA reads TGTGCCAGCACCTACGGAGGTGCCGTAGGGAATACGCAGTATTTT. The chain combines TRBV11-1 with TRBJ2-3, with a weak D call TRBD2 (5 bases). CDR3 size: 15 residues. V was shortened by 7 bases and J by 7 bases, with 21 bases between the two germline ends. CDR1 is SGHAT, CDR2 FQDESV, per germline (reference sequence). The full variable domain, in which reference TRBV11-1 and TRBJ2-3 provide the parts outside the CDR3, is EAEVAQSPRYKITEKSQAVAFWCDPISGHATLYWYRQILGQGPELLVQFQDESVVDDSQLPKDRFSAERLKGVDSTLKIQPAELGDSAMYLCASTYGGAVGNTQYFGPGTRLTVL.

This clone showed up just a few times. The chain joins TRBV6-5 to TRBJ2-3, with D perhaps TRBD2 (5 bases). V dropped 7 bases and J dropped 2 bases, with 10 bases sitting between them. This CDR3 region has 13 residues. CDR1 and CDR2 (germline): MNHEY, SVGAGI. The CDR3: CASISDNTDTQYF. CDR3 nucleotides: TGTGCCAGCATTAGCGATAACACAGATACGCAGTATTTT.

This clone occurred a few times. The genes are TRBV10-3 and TRBJ1-2; 8 bases line up with TRBD1. V gave up 3 bases and J gave up 6 bases; unmatched junction bases: 6. The CDR3 consists of 14 residues. Germline loops: CDR1 ENHRY, CDR2 SYGVKD. In DNA, the CDR3 is TGTGCCATCAGTGATGGTGGACAGGGCGATGGCTACACCTTC. Residues: CAISDGGQGDGYTF.

The rearrangement joins TRBV29-1 to TRBJ1-3; D remains ambiguous. V was cut by 4 bases and J by 0 bases, with 7 bases left in between. CDR3 length equals 13 residues. CDR1 and CDR2 (germline): SQVTM, ANQGSEA. Here the CDR3 reads CSVAPSSGNTIYF. The CDR3 nucleotides read TGCAGCGTTGCCCCGAGCTCTGGAAACACCATATATTTT.

V and J are TRBV11-2 and TRBJ2-4; 14 bases match TRBD2. The length of the CDR3 is 16 residues. The junction had 6 bases not matched to a gene; V was cut back by 5 bases and J by 6 bases. Germline CDR1 reads SGHAT; CDR2 reads FQNNGV. CDR3 in amino acids: CASSPTGLAGGNIQYF. The CDR3 DNA is TGTGCCAGCAGCCCTACAGGACTAGCGGGAGGAAACATTCAGTACTTC.

The table lists this clone with a count of one. The chain employs TRBV6-4 and TRBJ2-5, with 7 positions matching TRBD1. The CDR3 has 14 residues. From germline, CDR1 is MRHNA and CDR2 SNTAGT. The V gene end was trimmed by 6 bases and the J gene end by 5 bases; junction bases not matched to a gene: 9. The CDR3: CASSQRGGLETQYF. The CDR3 DNA is TGTGCCAGCAGCCAACGAGGGGGCCTCGAGACCCAGTACTTC.

The gene calls are TRBV29-1 and TRBJ2-7; 9 positions match TRBD2. The J segment lost 4 bases and the V segment lost 3 bases, leaving 7 bases of the junction unmatched. The germline V gene encodes CDR1 SQVTM and CDR2 ANQGSEA. The CDR3 covers 14 residues. In nucleotides, the CDR3 is TGCAGCGTTGAGACAGCGGGAGGAGGGTACGAGCAGTACTTC. Its translation: CSVETAGGGYEQYF.

This clone was counted only a few times. The CDR3 sequence: CSAKQGGNTEAFF. The CDR3 DNA sequence: TGCAGCGCAAAACAGGGGGGAAACACTGAAGCTTTCTTT. The chain is built from TRBV29-1 and TRBJ1-1; 8 positions match TRBD1. The V segment lost 7 bases and the J segment 2 bases; nucleotides outside the gene matches: 6. CDR1 and CDR2 (germline): SQVTM, ANQGSEA. CDR3 length: 13 amino acids. The full variable domain, rest sourced from reference TRBV29-1 and TRBJ1-1, is SAVISQKPSRDICQRGTSLTIQCQVDSQVTMMFWYRQQPGQSLTLIATANQGSEATYESGFVIDKFPISRPNLTFSTLTVSNMSPEDSSIYLCSAKQGGNTEAFFGQGTRLTVV.

In this sample, this clone turned up a few times. The V and J genes are TRBV7-9 and TRBJ2-7, with a weak D call TRBD1 (5 bases). The CDR3 is 14 amino acids. Germline assignment: CDR1 SEHNR and CDR2 FQNEAQ (reference sequence). V was cut by 6 bases and J by 4 bases, with 16 bases left in between. CDR3 sequence reads: CASRGQNPPYEQYF. In nucleotides, the CDR3 is TGTGCCAGCAGGGGGCAGAACCCCCCTTACGAGCAGTACTTC.

CDR3: CASGPQYGSTGELFF. Here the CDR3 DNA reads TGTGCTAGTGGTCCCCAGTACGGGTCCACCGGGGAGCTGTTTTTT. V and J are TRBV12-5 and TRBJ2-2, with D hard to call. The CDR3 runs 15 residues. Per germline, CDR1 LGHNT and CDR2 FRNRAP. The V and J ends lost 5 bases and 4 bases respectively, with 14 bases between them.